The clone carrying this T cell receptor beta chain has a handful of counts. The sample comes from a study of blood T cell repertoires in COVID-19. Study background: Sites across the United States, Italy and Spain contributed samples from acute and convalescent COVID-19. PBMCs, B-cell-depleted T cells, or T cells provided the cDNA or gDNA that made up the material.

Methods used by the authors: Estimation of nucleated cell counts relied on the amplification of reference gene primers. The data were produced by immunoSEQ multiplex PCR, yet TCRdb's version contains in-frame clones alone and is incomplete. That table supplies the V and J calls and clone size; D and trimming were determined from the DNA. This sample has some 230,000 clones, with 82% found just once. This CDR3 comprises 16 residues. Germline lookup yields CDR1 SGHDT and CDR2 YYEEEE. V dropped 5 bases and J dropped 4; count of bases not matched to a gene: 11. The sequence came from an elderly woman with COVID-19, enrolled during active disease. Sequences were obtained from peripheral blood. This sequence joins TRBV5-6 and TRBJ1-2; the match to TRBD1 covers 10 bases. CDR3 sequence (DNA): TGTGCCAGCAGTCCTCAATCCGGGACAGGGGTCTATGGCTACACCTTC. Amino acid sequence: CASSPQSGTGVYGYTF.